This T cell receptor (beta chain) is drawn from a study of T cell changes during pregnancy in multiple sclerosis. Germline assignment: CDR1 KGHSH and CDR2 LQKENI. The CDR3 runs 18 residues. Germline trimming cut 3 bases from V and 4 bases from J; bases unmatched to any gene: 15. Some clones are missing from TCRdb's copy, which holds only in-frame ones; the method was immunoSEQ multiplex PCR. The data hold tens of thousands of clones, with just over 90% observed a single time. The V and J genes are TRBV18 and TRBJ1-2, with 9 bases fitting TRBD1. The sample in question was peripheral blood, obtained in the third trimester of pregnancy. This TCR came from a female donor with multiple sclerosis, enrolled in a pregnancy study. CDR3 sequence (DNA): TGTGCCAGCTCACCGCCCGGGACAGGGATAAATTGGGGCTATGGCTACACCTTC. This encodes CASSPPGTGINWGYGYTF.